These 3 T cell receptor beta chains were all obtained from the same sample, sequenced in a study of cytomegalovirus exposure and HLA in healthy donors. Researchers ran the PCR with 60 Vbeta and 13 Jbeta primers. Produced via immunoSEQ multiplex PCR; TCRdb's table is partial and in-frame only. The sample yields 200,000 to 300,000 clones, 82% seen once. Sequences were obtained from PBMCs. Receptors were obtained from a woman in her forties in good health and CMV-seropositive.

The V call is TRBV19, the J call TRBJ1-6, with D uncertain. Germline V gene sequence: CDR1 LNHDA, CDR2 SQIVND (reference sequence). V shed 8 bases and J shed 0 bases, with 14 bases lying between them. This CDR3 is built from 16 residues. This CDR3 reads CASAIASSSYNSPLHF. In DNA, the CDR3 is TGTGCCAGTGCCATCGCCTCGAGCTCCTATAATTCACCCCTCCACTTT.

The chain employs TRBV27 and TRBJ1-4, with TRBD1 as a possible D gene (5 bases). The CDR3 is made up of 15 amino acids. Germline CDR1 and CDR2: MNHEY and SMNVEV (reference sequence). V dropped 5 bases and J dropped 0 bases, with 10 bases sitting between them. In DNA form, the CDR3 reads TGTGCCAGCAGTGATTTGGGGCCAACTAATGAAAAACTGTTTTTT. Residues: CASSDLGPTNEKLFF.

The genes are TRBV29-1 and TRBJ2-7; 9 nucleotides agree with TRBD1. Germline-derived CDR1 and CDR2 are SQVTM and ANQGSEA. The CDR3 sequence is 14 residues long. The ends lost 7 bases at V and 3 bases at J; junction bases unmatched: 10. DNA for the CDR3: TGCAGCGCCTCCGACAGGGGGAATCGCTACGAGCAGTACTTC. It encodes CSASDRGNRYEQYF.